The next 15 T cell receptor beta chains were all read from a single sample in a study of T cells after yellow fever vaccination. TCRdb fed the 5' RACE reads into MiXCR, producing one record per CDR3 protein. The sample has just under 85,000 distinct CDR3 sequences, less than 15% seen once. The material was CD8+ T cells not binding an NS4B(214-222) dextramer, sorted from PBMCs, obtained 21 days after the first yellow fever vaccination. The receptor source for this set is a man younger than 35 who received the YFV17D yellow fever vaccine.

This clonotype was observed a handful of times. The chain couples TRBV6-2 or TRBV6-3 to TRBJ1-1, with a possible D match to TRBD1 (5 bases). Per germline, CDR1 MNHEY and CDR2 SVGEGT. This CDR3 has 15 residues. Trimming took off 2 bases at V and 4 bases at J, with 14 bases between the two ends. The CDR3 region is CASSYGASEGTEAFF. In DNA, the CDR3 is TGTGCCAGCAGTTACGGGGCCTCAGAGGGCACTGAAGCTTTCTTT.

The chain joins TRBV7-8 to TRBJ2-3, with D possibly being TRBD1 (6 bases). With 5 bases removed from V and 3 bases from J, the gap between germline ends came to 9 bases. From germline, CDR1 is SGHVS and CDR2 FQNEAQ. The CDR3 loop spans 13 amino acids. This chain's CDR3 is CASSSQGTDTQYF. The CDR3 DNA reads as TGTGCCAGCAGCAGCCAGGGGACAGATACGCAGTATTTT.

The rearrangement joins TRBV7-9 to TRBJ2-5; the match to TRBD2 covers 8 bases. In germline, CDR1 is SEHNR, CDR2 FQNEAQ (reference sequence). The CDR3 runs 16 residues. V was clipped by 0 bases and J by 5 bases; unmatched bases: 8. The CDR3 bases are TGTGCCAGCAGCTTAGCCAGCGGGGGCCTCCGGGAGACCCAGTACTTC. Its translation is CASSLASGGLRETQYF.

This clonotype was observed a few times. CDR3: CASSRPRENEQFF. CDR3 nucleotide sequence: TGTGCCAGCAGCCGGCCCCGAGAGAATGAGCAGTTCTTC. This sequence joins TRBV13 and TRBJ2-1; no clear D gene. The CDR3 extends over 13 amino acids. Trimming pared 5 bases from V and 7 bases from J, leaving 12 bases between. CDR1 and CDR2 (germline): PRHDT, FYEKMQ (reference sequence). Based on the CDR3 plus reference TRBV13 and TRBJ2-1, the full variable domain is AAGVIQSPRHLIKEKRETATLKCYPIPRHDTVYWYQQGPGQDPQFLISFYEKMQSDKGSIPDRFSAQQFSDYHSELNMSSLELGDSALYFCASSRPRENEQFFGPGTRLTVL.

This clonotype was recorded a few times. The chain links TRBV6-1 to TRBJ2-1, with D possibly being TRBD2 (6 bases). This CDR3 contains 14 residues. Germline CDR1 reads MNHNS; CDR2 reads SASEGT. V shed 6 bases and J shed 3 bases, with 12 bases lying between them. The chain's CDR3 is CASSLRGIYNEQFF. Written as DNA, the CDR3 is TGTGCCAGCAGCCTCCGGGGGATCTACAATGAGCAGTTCTTC.

In its sample, this clonotype was seen a few times. The rearrangement joins TRBV7-2 to TRBJ2-2; TRBD2 is a possible D gene (7 bases). The V end was cut by 1 base, the J end by 3 bases, with 9 bases between. Germline loops: CDR1 SGHTA, CDR2 FQGNSA. The CDR3 contains 15 residues. The CDR3 DNA is TGTGCCAGCAGCTTAGACGGGGGGCACACCGGGGAGCTGTTTTTT. Translated, it gives CASSLDGGHTGELFF.

The V and J genes are TRBV23-1 and TRBJ2-1; the D is unclear. TRBV23-1 is treated as an ORF (open reading frame) with a function not yet certain. This CDR3 spans 17 amino acids. V was shortened by 0 bases and J by 0 bases, with 12 bases between the two germline ends. In DNA form, the CDR3 reads TGCGCCAGCAGTCAATCAGGGCAGGCTACCTCCTACAATGAGCAGTTCTTC. Its translation: CASSQSGQATSYNEQFF.

The V and J genes are TRBV6-1 and TRBJ2-5; TRBD1 matches 7 bases. The V segment lost 5 bases and the J segment 2 bases; nucleotides outside the gene matches: 5. CDR3 size: 14 residues. Germline assignment: CDR1 MNHNS and CDR2 SASEGT. The CDR3 DNA reads TGTGCCAGCAGTCCAGGGGGAGTACAAGAGACCCAGTACTTC. Protein product: CASSPGGVQETQYF.

The chain combines TRBV6-1 with TRBJ2-7, with 12 positions matching TRBD2. V was pared by 5 bases and J by 7 bases, with 6 bases of the junction left unmatched. The CDR3 length is 14 residues. Germline V gives CDR1 MNHNS, CDR2 SASEGT. Written as DNA, the CDR3 is TGTGCCAGCAGTCCTAGCGGGGGGGCAGAAGAGCAGTACGTC. Translation gives CASSPSGGAEEQYV.

This clonotype was recorded a few times. The chain couples TRBV4-1 to TRBJ2-7, with D possibly TRBD1 on 5 matching bases. This CDR3 region has 16 residues. Germline V lookup: CDR1 MGHRA, CDR2 YSYEKL. The ends were cut back, 3 bases at V and 6 bases at J, with 21 bases in the middle. The CDR3 loop reads CASSQVTTKPGSEQYF. The DNA for the CDR3 is TGCGCCAGCAGCCAGGTTACGACAAAGCCAGGGTCCGAGCAGTACTTC.

This clonotype was detected ten times or more. The CDR3 nucleotides read TGCAGCGTTGAAGCCGGGAGGGGGAACACCGGGGAGCTGTTTTTT. As protein: CSVEAGRGNTGELFF. The chain joins TRBV29-1 to TRBJ2-2; 8 nucleotides match TRBD2. Germline CDR1 is SQVTM and CDR2 is ANQGSEA. V shed 1 base, J shed 1 base, and the junction held 2 bases outside the gene matches. The CDR3 has 15 amino acids.

The gene calls are TRBV24-1 and TRBJ2-1; no clear D gene. V was cut by 2 bases and J by 5 bases, with 18 bases left in between. The germline V gene has CDR1 KGHDR and CDR2 SFDVKD. The CDR3 contains 17 residues. The CDR3 DNA is TGTGCCACCAGTGATTCCACCGGGCCATATAGGGACAATGAGCAGTTCTTC. Its protein product is CATSDSTGPYRDNEQFF.

V usage is TRBV12-3 or TRBV12-4 and J usage is TRBJ2-2; TRBD1 aligns across 8 bases. Trimming at V came to 5 bases and at J to 4 bases, leaving 6 bases not matched to a gene. The CDR3 has 15 residues. The CDR3 nucleotides read TGTGCCAGCAGTGAACAGGGGGTCGCCACCGGGGAGCTGTTTTTT. Protein product: CASSEQGVATGELFF.

This clonotype showed up just a few times. V gene TRBV9 combines with J gene TRBJ2-5, with D tentatively TRBD1 (6 bases). Germline V lookup: CDR1 SGDLS, CDR2 YYNGEE. There are 16 residues in the CDR3. Trimming took off 0 bases at V and 5 bases at J, with 17 bases between the two ends. This chain's CDR3 is CASSVATLGGRETQYF. The CDR3 bases are TGTGCCAGCAGCGTAGCTACCCTTGGGGGCCGGGAGACCCAGTACTTC.

This clonotype came up a few times. V usage is TRBV24-1 and J usage is TRBJ1-1; D is undetermined. V was clipped by 3 bases and J by 6 bases, with 10 bases between them. The CDR3 totals 13 residues. In germline, CDR1 is KGHDR, CDR2 SFDVKD. DNA for the CDR3: TGTGCCACCAGTGATCCCCCAAGATCTGAAGCTTTCTTT. Its protein is CATSDPPRSEAFF.